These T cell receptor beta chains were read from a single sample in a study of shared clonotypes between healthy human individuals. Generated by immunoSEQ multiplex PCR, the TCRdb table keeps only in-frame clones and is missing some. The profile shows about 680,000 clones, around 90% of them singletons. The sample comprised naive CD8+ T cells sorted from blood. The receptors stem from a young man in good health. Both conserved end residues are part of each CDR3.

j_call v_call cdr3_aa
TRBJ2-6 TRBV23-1 CASSRTNIAPGANVLTF
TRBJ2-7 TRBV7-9 CASTVTRGDYEQYF
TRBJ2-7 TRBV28 CASSFTRSYEQYF
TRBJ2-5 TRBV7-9 CASSPGLQETQYF
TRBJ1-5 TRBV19 CASSSPGFIYQPQHF
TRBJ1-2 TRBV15 CATSRVMDRDVYGYTF
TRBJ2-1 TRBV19 CASSMIAGDEQFF
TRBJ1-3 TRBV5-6 CASSSGGNTIYF
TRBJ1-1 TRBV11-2 CASSPVTDGSGRLNTEAFF
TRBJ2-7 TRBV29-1 CSVEEGASREQYF
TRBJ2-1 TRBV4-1 CASSRQTSSEQFF
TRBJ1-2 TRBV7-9 CAIATGLYGYTF
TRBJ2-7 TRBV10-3 CAISPGHTYEQYF
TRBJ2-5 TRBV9 CASSVEDRGLQETQYF
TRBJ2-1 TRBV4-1 CASSHKGYNEQFF
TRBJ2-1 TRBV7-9 CASSLVRRGDNEQFF
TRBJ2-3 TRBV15 CATSRDYGAGDTQYF
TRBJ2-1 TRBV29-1 CSAARGYNEQFF
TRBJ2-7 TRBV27 CASSEQGDYEQYF
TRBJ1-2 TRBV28 CASSETDGRDGYTF
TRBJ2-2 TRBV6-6 CASSSGQSNTGELFF
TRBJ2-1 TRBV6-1 CASSEGRAYEQFF
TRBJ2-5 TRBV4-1 CASSHPTRETQYF
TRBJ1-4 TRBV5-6 CASSLGGGEKLFF
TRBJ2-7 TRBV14 CASSHGLKPYEQYF
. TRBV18 CASSPSVGSASSYEQYF
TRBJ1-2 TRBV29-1 CSVDYSGTGETDGYTF
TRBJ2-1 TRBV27 CASQKGAYNEQFF
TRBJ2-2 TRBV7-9 CASRDATRDGELFF
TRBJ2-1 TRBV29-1 CSVVLAGVERSYNEQFF
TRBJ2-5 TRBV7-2 CASSFTGGMETQYF
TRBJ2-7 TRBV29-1 CSVEEKVGIEQYF
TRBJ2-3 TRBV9 CASSVTSGSSTDTQYF
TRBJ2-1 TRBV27 CASSSGTSGSGHEQFF
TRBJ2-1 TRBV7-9 CASSLAGDNEQFF
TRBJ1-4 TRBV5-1 CASSPRQGAREKLFF
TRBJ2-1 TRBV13 CASSSRGPLVYEQFF
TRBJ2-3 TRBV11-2 CASSRQVTDTQYF
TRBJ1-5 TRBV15 CATSRARTGEDQPQHF
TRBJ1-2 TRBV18 CASSSPRQGLYGYTF
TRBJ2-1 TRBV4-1 CASSQLQKNEQFF
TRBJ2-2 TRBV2 CASSEFPPSGSITGELFF
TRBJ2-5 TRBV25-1 CASSEYIGETQYF
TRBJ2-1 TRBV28 CASRPTSGSRYNEQFF
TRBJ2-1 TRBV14 CASSQAGTASHNEQFF
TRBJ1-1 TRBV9 CASSVVPRDRTEAFF